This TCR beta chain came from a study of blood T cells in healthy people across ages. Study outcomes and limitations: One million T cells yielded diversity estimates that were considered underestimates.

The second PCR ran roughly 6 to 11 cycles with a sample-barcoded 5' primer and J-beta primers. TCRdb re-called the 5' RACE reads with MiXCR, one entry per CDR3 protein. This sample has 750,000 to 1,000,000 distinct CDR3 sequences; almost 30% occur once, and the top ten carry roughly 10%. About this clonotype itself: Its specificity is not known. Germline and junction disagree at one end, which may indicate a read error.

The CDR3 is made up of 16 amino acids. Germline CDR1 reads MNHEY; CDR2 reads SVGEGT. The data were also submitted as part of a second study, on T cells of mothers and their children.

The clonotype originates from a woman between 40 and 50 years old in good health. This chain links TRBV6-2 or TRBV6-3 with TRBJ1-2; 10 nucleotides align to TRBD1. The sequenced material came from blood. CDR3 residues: CTSSYESAGTGERYTF. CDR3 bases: TGTACCAGCAGTTATGAATCCGCCGGGACAGGGGAACGCTACACCTTC.